The entry below describes one TCR beta chain. The antigen remains undetermined. Germline-derived CDR1 and CDR2 are LNHDA and SQIVND (reference sequence). V dropped 3 bases and J dropped 11 bases, with 16 bases sitting between them. The length of the CDR3 is 13 residues. The sample belongs to a study of OX40 agonist ivuxolimab in advanced cancers. The overall study: An agonistic human IgG2 monoclonal antibody against OX40 (CD134) was given. Administration of intravenous ivuxolimab to patients occurred every 2 weeks at 0.01 to 10 mg/kg. Among those enrolled, mean age was about 63 years (range roughly 20 to 85) and about 79% were male.

TCRdb's copy holds only in-frame clones and misses some; the assay was immunoSEQ multiplex PCR. The sample has around 70,000 clones; roughly 84% are singletons. Study-wide findings and caveats: Clonal expansion from baseline to week 6 occurred in both CD4+ and CD8+ T cells.

The starting material was CD4+ or CD8+ T cells sorted from blood, obtained in a trial of the OX40 agonist ivuxolimab. The TCR sequence derives from an adult with an advanced solid tumor such as melanoma, head and neck, liver or kidney cancer. The chain couples TRBV19 to TRBJ1-1; D unresolved. The CDR3 nucleotides are TGTGCCAGTAGTATTAAGTCCCCCCGGGAGGCTTTCTTT. It is translated as CASSIKSPREAFF. The variable domain in full, completed from reference TRBV19 and TRBJ1-1, reads DGGITQSPKYLFRKEGQNVTLSCEQNLNHDAMYWYRQDPGQGLRLIYYSQIVNDFQKGDIAEGYSVSREKKESFPLTVTSAQKNPTAFYLCASSIKSPREAFFGQGTRLTVV.